This T cell receptor beta chain is drawn from a study of technical replicates of blood from a handful of donors. The V gene's germline CDR1 is SGHRS and CDR2 YFSETQ. This CDR3 spans 15 amino acids. Trimming cost V 6 bases and J 4 bases; bases outside gene matches: 11. Sequencing used immunoSEQ multiplex PCR; TCRdb keeps in-frame clones, though not all of them. The table shows under 90,000 clones, with about 96% occurring only once. This chain connects TRBV5-1 to TRBJ2-3; 7 nucleotides align to TRBD1. This TCR was sampled from a human donor in good health. Sequenced input: T cells isolated from PBMCs. The CDR3 nucleotides are TGCGCCAGCACCCACAGGGGTCTTGTTTCAGATACGCAGTATTTT. Amino acids: CASTHRGLVSDTQYF.